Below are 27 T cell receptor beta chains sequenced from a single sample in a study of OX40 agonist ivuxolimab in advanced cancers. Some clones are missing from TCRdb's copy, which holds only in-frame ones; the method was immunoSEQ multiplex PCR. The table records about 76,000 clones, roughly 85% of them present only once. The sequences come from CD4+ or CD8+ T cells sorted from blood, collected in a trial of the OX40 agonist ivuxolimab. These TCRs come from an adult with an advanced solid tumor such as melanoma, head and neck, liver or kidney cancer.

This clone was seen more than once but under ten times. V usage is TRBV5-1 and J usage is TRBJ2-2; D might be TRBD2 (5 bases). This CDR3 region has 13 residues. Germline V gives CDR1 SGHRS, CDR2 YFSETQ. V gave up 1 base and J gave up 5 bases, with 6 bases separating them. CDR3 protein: CASSLRETGELFF. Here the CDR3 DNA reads TGCGCCAGCAGCTTGAGGGAGACCGGGGAGCTGTTTTTT.

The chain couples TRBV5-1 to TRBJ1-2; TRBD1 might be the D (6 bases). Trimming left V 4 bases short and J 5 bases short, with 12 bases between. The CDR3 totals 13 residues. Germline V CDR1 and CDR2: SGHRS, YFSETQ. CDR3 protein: CASSVGTWYGYTF. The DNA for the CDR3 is TGCGCCAGCAGCGTTGGGACATGGTATGGCTACACCTTC. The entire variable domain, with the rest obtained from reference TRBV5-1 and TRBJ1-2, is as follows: KAGVTQTPRYLIKTRGQQVTLSCSPISGHRSVSWYQQTPGQGLQFLFEYFSETQRNKGNFPGRFSGRQFSNSRSEMNVSTLELGDSALYLCASSVGTWYGYTFGSGTRLTVV.

CDR3 protein: CASSPGRRNDQPQHF. Written as DNA, the CDR3 is TGTGCCAGCAGCCCGGGACGGCGGAACGATCAGCCCCAGCATTTT. The chain is built from TRBV11-2 and TRBJ1-5, with D perhaps TRBD1 (5 bases). The CDR3 has 15 amino acids. The V end lost 5 bases, the J end lost 5 bases, and 16 bases lay between the germline ends. Germline CDR1 reads SGHAT; CDR2 reads FQNNGV.

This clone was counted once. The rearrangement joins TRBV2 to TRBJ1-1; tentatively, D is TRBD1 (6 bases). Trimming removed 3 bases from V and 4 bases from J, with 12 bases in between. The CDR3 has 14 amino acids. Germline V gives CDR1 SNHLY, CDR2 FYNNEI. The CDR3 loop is CASSDRGGGTEAFF. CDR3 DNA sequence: TGTGCCAGCAGTGACAGGGGAGGAGGCACTGAAGCTTTCTTT.

CDR3 in amino acids: CASSLDRRSPEQYF. The CDR3, as DNA: TGTGCCAGTAGTCTGGACCGACGCTCACCCGAGCAGTACTTC. This sequence joins TRBV19 and TRBJ2-7; D not resolved. V lost 5 bases, J lost 6 bases, and 17 bases lay in between. CDR3 length equals 14 residues. Germline CDR1 is LNHDA and CDR2 is SQIVND (reference sequence). The full variable domain, rest sourced from reference TRBV19 and TRBJ2-7, is DGGITQSPKYLFRKEGQNVTLSCEQNLNHDAMYWYRQDPGQGLRLIYYSQIVNDFQKGDIAEGYSVSREKKESFPLTVTSAQKNPTAFYLCASSLDRRSPEQYFGPGTRLTVT.

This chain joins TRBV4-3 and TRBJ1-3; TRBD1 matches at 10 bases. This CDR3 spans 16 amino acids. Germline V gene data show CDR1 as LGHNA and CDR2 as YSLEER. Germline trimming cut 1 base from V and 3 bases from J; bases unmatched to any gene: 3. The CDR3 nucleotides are TGCGCCAGCAGCCAAGGACAGGGGGCGAGTGGAAACACCATATATTTT. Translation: CASSQGQGASGNTIYF.

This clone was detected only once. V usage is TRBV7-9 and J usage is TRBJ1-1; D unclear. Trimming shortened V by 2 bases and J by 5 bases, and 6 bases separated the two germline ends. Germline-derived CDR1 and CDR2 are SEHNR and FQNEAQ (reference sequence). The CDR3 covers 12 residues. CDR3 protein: CASSLNPTEAFF. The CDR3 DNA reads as TGTGCCAGCAGCTTAAATCCGACTGAAGCTTTCTTT.

The CDR3 region is CAWFPPRQGAGGYTF. The CDR3 bases are TGTGCCTGGTTTCCCCCTCGACAGGGGGCAGGAGGCTACACCTTC. The chain uses TRBV30 and TRBJ1-2; TRBD1 agrees at 10 bases. V was pared by 5 bases and J by 8 bases, with 14 bases of the junction left unmatched. CDR1 is GTSNPN and CDR2 is SVGIG in the germline V gene (reference sequence). The CDR3 length is 15 residues.

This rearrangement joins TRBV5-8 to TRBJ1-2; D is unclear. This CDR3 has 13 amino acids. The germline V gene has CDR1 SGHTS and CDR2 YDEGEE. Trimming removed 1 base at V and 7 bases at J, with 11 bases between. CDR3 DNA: TGTGCCAGCAGCTTGTCCCGATGGCGTGGCTACACCTTC. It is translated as CASSLSRWRGYTF.

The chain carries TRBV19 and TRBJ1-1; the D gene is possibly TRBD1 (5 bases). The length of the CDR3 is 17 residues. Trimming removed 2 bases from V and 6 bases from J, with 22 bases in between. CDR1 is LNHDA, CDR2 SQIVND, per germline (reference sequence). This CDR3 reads CASSISQWGRGSPEAFF. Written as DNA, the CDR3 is TGTGCCAGTAGTATATCCCAATGGGGGAGGGGATCCCCTGAAGCTTTCTTT.

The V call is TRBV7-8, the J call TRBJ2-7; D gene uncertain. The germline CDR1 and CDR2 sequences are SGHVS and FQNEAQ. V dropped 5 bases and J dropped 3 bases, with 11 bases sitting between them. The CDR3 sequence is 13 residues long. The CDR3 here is CASSLGRVYEQYF. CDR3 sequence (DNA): TGTGCCAGCAGCCTTGGTCGGGTCTACGAGCAGTACTTC.

DNA for the CDR3: TGTGCCAGCAGCTATGGAGGGGCGACTGAAGCTTTCTTT. Amino acids: CASSYGGATEAFF. The chain uses TRBV5-5 and TRBJ1-1; a weak D match, TRBD1 (5 bases). CDR3 length: 13 residues. The V end lost 3 bases, the J end lost 5 bases, and 11 bases lay between the germline ends. Germline V lookup: CDR1 SGHKS, CDR2 YYEKEE (reference sequence).

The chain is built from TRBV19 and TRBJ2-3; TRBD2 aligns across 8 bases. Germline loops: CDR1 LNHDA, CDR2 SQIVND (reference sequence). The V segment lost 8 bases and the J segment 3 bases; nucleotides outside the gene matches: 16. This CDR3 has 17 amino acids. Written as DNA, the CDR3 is TGTGCCAGTTCAGTACAATCGGGACTAGGGGAGACAGATACGCAGTATTTT. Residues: CASSVQSGLGETDTQYF.

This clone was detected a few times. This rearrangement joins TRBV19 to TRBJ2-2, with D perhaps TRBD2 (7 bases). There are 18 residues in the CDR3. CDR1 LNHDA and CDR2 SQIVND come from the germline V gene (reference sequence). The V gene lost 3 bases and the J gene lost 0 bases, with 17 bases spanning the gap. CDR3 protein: CASSIFQGRVSNTGELFF. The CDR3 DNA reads TGTGCCAGTAGTATCTTTCAGGGGAGGGTATCGAACACCGGGGAGCTGTTTTTT. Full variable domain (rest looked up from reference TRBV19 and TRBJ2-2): DGGITQSPKYLFRKEGQNVTLSCEQNLNHDAMYWYRQDPGQGLRLIYYSQIVNDFQKGDIAEGYSVSREKKESFPLTVTSAQKNPTAFYLCASSIFQGRVSNTGELFFGEGSRLTVL.

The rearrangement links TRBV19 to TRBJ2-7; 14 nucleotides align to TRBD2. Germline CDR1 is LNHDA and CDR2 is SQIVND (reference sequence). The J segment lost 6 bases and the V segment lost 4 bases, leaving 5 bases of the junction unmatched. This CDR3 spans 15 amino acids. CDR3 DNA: TGTGCCAGTAGTACAGGGACTAGCGGGGGTCGCGAGCAGTACTTC. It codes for CASSTGTSGGREQYF.

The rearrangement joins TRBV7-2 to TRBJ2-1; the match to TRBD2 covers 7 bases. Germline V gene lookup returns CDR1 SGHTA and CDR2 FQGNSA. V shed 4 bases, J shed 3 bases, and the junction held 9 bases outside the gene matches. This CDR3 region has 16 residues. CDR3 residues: CASSSPLSGDYNEQFF. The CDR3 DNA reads TGTGCCAGCAGCTCCCCACTCAGCGGGGACTACAATGAGCAGTTCTTC.

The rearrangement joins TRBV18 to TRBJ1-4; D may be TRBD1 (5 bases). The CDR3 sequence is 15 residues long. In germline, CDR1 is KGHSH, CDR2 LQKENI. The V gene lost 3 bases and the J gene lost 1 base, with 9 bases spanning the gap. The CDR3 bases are TGTGCCAGCTCACCCTGGGACCGAACTAATGAAAAACTGTTTTTT. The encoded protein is CASSPWDRTNEKLFF.

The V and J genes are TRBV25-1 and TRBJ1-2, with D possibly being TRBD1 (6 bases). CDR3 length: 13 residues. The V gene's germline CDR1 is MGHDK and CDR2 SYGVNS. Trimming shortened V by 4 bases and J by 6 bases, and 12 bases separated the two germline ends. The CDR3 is CASSADRKNGYTF. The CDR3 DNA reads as TGTGCCAGCAGTGCAGACAGGAAAAATGGCTACACCTTC.

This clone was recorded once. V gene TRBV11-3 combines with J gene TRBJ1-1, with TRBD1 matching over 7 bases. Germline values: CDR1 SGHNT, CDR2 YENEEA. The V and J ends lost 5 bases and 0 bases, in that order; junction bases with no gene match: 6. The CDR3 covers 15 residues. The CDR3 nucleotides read TGTGCCAGCAGCGGTGTGGGACAGATGAACACTGAAGCTTTCTTT. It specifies CASSGVGQMNTEAFF.

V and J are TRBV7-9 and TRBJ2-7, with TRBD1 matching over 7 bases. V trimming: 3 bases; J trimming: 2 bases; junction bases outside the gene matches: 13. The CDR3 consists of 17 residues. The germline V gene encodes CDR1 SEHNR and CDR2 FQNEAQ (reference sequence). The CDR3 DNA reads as TGTGCCAGCAGCTTTGGTTTGGGGACAGCAATTCCCTACGAGCAGTACTTC. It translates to CASSFGLGTAIPYEQYF.

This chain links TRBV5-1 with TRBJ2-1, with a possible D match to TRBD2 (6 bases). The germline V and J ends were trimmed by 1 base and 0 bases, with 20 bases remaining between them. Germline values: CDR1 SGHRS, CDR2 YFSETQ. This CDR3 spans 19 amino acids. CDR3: CASSLHSGGTISSYNEQFF. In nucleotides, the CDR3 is TGCGCCAGCAGCTTGCATTCCGGCGGGACCATCAGCTCCTACAATGAGCAGTTCTTC.

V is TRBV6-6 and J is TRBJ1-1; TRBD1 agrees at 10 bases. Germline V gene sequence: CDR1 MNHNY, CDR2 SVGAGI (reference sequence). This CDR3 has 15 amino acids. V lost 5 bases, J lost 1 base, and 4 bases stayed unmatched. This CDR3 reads CASSGDRGTNTEAFF. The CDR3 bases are TGTGCCAGCAGTGGGGACAGGGGCACGAACACTGAAGCTTTCTTT.

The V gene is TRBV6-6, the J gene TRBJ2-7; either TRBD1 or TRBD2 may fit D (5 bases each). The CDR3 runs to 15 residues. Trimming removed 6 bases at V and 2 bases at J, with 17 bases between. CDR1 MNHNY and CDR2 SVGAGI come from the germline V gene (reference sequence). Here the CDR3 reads CASRPTGTKAYEQYF. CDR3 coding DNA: TGTGCCAGCAGGCCAACCGGGACGAAAGCCTACGAGCAGTACTTC.

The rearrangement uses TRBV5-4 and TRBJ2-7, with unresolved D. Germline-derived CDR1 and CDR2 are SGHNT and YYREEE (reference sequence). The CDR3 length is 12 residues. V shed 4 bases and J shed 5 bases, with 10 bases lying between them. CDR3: CASSRSYDEQYF. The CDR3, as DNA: TGTGCCAGCAGCAGGTCGTACGACGAGCAGTACTTC.

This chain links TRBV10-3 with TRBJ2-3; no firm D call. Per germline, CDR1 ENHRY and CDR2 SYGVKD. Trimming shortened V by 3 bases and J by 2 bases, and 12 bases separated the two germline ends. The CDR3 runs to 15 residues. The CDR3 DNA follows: TGTGCCATCAGTGAACTTCCCTCAGACACAGATACGCAGTATTTT. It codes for CAISELPSDTDTQYF.

CDR3 protein: CASTLDYEQYF. The CDR3 DNA reads TGTGCCAGCACATTGGACTACGAGCAGTACTTC. V is TRBV28 and J is TRBJ2-7; D is undetermined. CDR3 length: 11 residues. V lost 7 bases to trimming and J lost 3 bases, with 7 bases between them. The germline CDR1 and CDR2 sequences are MDHEN and SYDVKM.

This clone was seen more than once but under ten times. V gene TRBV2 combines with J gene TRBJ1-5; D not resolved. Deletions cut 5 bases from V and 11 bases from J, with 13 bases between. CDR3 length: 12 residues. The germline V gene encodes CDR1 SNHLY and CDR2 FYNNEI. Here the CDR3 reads CASSRTLGSQHF. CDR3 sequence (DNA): TGTGCCAGCAGTCGGACCTTAGGGTCCCAGCATTTT.